These 3 T cell receptor beta chains were all obtained from the same sample, sequenced in a study of cytomegalovirus exposure and HLA in healthy donors. PCR was performed using 60 Vbeta and 13 Jbeta primers. This table comes from immunoSEQ multiplex PCR, and its TCRdb copy is limited to in-frame clones, with some not included. The data hold approximately 110,000 clones, with around 72% observed a single time. Sequencing input: PBMCs. Source of these receptors: a male donor in good health and CMV-seronegative.

The chain has TRBV9 and TRBJ1-4; D uncertain. V was trimmed by 0 bases and J by 0 bases, leaving 9 bases between them. The CDR3 runs to 16 residues. Germline loops: CDR1 SGDLS, CDR2 YYNGEE. The CDR3 here is CASSVGGRATNEKLFF. CDR3 sequence (DNA): TGTGCCAGCAGCGTAGGAGGCAGAGCAACTAATGAAAAACTGTTTTTT.

This chain links TRBV7-8 with TRBJ2-2, with unresolved D. CDR3 length: 16 residues. Germline lookup yields CDR1 SGHVS and CDR2 FQNEAQ. V lost 2 bases and J 6 bases, leaving 16 bases between the germline ends. CDR3 in amino acids: CASSLSTTSAPGELFF. The CDR3 coding sequence is TGTGCCAGCAGCTTAAGCACTACCTCTGCCCCCGGGGAGCTGTTTTTT.

The V call is TRBV5-6, the J call TRBJ1-2, with 9 bases identical to TRBD1. Trimming took 3 bases from V and 7 from J; bases not matched to a gene: 4. There are 13 residues in the CDR3. Germline V gives CDR1 SGHDT, CDR2 YYEEEE. The CDR3: CASSYAGQGGYTF. The CDR3 coding sequence is TGTGCCAGCAGCTACGCGGGACAGGGTGGCTACACCTTC.